This paragraph reports one TCR beta chain. The source of the sample is a study of shared clonotypes between healthy human individuals. Here immunoSEQ multiplex PCR was the method, and the copy in TCRdb shows in-frame clones only, minus some. The sample contains roughly 1,000,000 clones, more than 75% of which appear only once. The sequencing sample was made of memory CD4+ T cells from PBMCs. Indicated subset: CD45RA-negative fraction. The origin of this receptor is a man in his late teens or twenties in good health. Some clones in this sample may be carry-over from other donors' samples.

The CDR3 DNA sequence: TGTGCCAGCAGTATGCCGGACAGGGGGCTACTACGGGAGCAGTACTTC. Protein sequence: CASSMPDRGLLREQYF. The chain joins TRBV28 to TRBJ2-7; TRBD1 agrees at 11 bases. The germline CDR1 and CDR2 sequences are MDHEN and SYDVKM. V lost 5 bases and J lost 7; bases outside the gene matches: 13. CDR3 length: 16 residues.